These T cell receptor beta chains were read from a single sample in a study of T cell responses to AZD1222 COVID-19 vaccine. Data came from immunoSEQ multiplex PCR; TCRdb stores just in-frame clones and leaves some out. The profile covers some 150,000 clones, with approximately 93% appearing a single time and 0.85% to 0.95% taken by the ten largest. The material sequenced was peripheral blood, taken on day 0 of MenACWY control vaccination. The source is an adult in good health. CDR3s include the opening cysteine and the closing phenylalanine or tryptophan. Fields, in order: D gene, V gene, clone size, J gene, CDR3 DNA, CDR3 protein. A D gene is named only where the DNA matches it firmly. The size entry is marked missing in some rows and otherwise reads once, few, many or a size class.

d_call: NA; v_call: TRBV4-3; clone_size: NA; j_call: TRBJ2-2; cdr3_nt: TGCGCCAGCAGCCAAGATGGCAGGGGATCGGCCGGGGAGCTGTTTTTT; cdr3_aa: CASSQDGRGSAGELFF
d_call: NA; v_call: TRBV30; clone_size: NA; j_call: TRBJ1-3; cdr3_nt: TGTGCCTGGAGTGTACATGGACGCTCTGGAAACACCATATATTTT; cdr3_aa: CAWSVHGRSGNTIYF
d_call: NA; v_call: TRBV7-2; clone_size: NA; j_call: TRBJ1-4; cdr3_nt: TGTGCCAGCAGCTTAGCTCGCGCAACTAATGAAAAACTGTTTTTT; cdr3_aa: CASSLARATNEKLFF
d_call: NA; v_call: TRBV10-1; clone_size: NA; j_call: TRBJ2-3; cdr3_nt: TGCGCCAGCCCAGGGTACAACCAGGACCGCACAGATACGCAGTATTTT; cdr3_aa: CASPGYNQDRTDTQYF
d_call: NA; v_call: TRBV5-6; clone_size: NA; j_call: TRBJ1-4; cdr3_nt: TGTGCCAGCAGCCGGGCGGGCTTCGGTGAAAAACTGTTTTTT; cdr3_aa: CASSRAGFGEKLFF
d_call: NA; v_call: TRBV5-1; clone_size: NA; j_call: TRBJ2-1; cdr3_nt: TGCGCCAGCAGCCTTCTCCGCAGCAATGAGCAGTTCTTC; cdr3_aa: CASSLLRSNEQFF
d_call: TRBD1; v_call: TRBV4-1; clone_size: NA; j_call: TRBJ1-1; cdr3_nt: TGCGCCAGCAGCCCAGGGACAGCGAACACTGAAGCTTTCTTT; cdr3_aa: CASSPGTANTEAFF
d_call: NA; v_call: TRBV2; clone_size: once; j_call: TRBJ1-1; cdr3_nt: TGTGCCAGCAGTGTATTAGGGGGGTCTGAAGCTTTCTTT; cdr3_aa: CASSVLGGSEAFF
d_call: TRBD1; v_call: TRBV12-5; clone_size: NA; j_call: TRBJ1-3; cdr3_nt: TGTGCTAGTGGAGGACAGGGGGCTGGAAACACCATATATTTT; cdr3_aa: CASGGQGAGNTIYF
d_call: NA; v_call: TRBV5-1; clone_size: NA; j_call: TRBJ1-3; cdr3_nt: TGCGCCAGTACCCTAGGCGTAAACTCTGGAAACACCATATATTTT; cdr3_aa: CASTLGVNSGNTIYF
d_call: NA; v_call: TRBV5-4; clone_size: once; j_call: TRBJ2-3; cdr3_nt: TGTGCCAGCAGCTCCGGCGGGGCAGATACGCAGTATTTT; cdr3_aa: CASSSGGADTQYF
d_call: NA; v_call: TRBV5-4; clone_size: NA; j_call: TRBJ1-1; cdr3_nt: TGTGCCAGCAGCTTCGGACAGATGAAAATGAACACTGAAGCTTTCTTT; cdr3_aa: CASSFGQMKMNTEAFF
d_call: NA; v_call: TRBV6-5; clone_size: NA; j_call: TRBJ1-3; cdr3_nt: TGTGCCAGCAGGAAGGACACGGGAAACACCATATATTTT; cdr3_aa: CASRKDTGNTIYF
d_call: NA; v_call: TRBV9; clone_size: NA; j_call: TRBJ2-3; cdr3_nt: TGTGCCAGCAGCGTAGCCGGAGGAGATACGCAGTATTTT; cdr3_aa: CASSVAGGDTQYF
d_call: NA; v_call: TRBV4-1; clone_size: NA; j_call: TRBJ1-5; cdr3_nt: TGCGCCAGCAGCCAAGATGGGGGGTTTGGCAATCAGCCCCAGCATTTT; cdr3_aa: CASSQDGGFGNQPQHF
d_call: NA; v_call: TRBV7-9; clone_size: NA; j_call: TRBJ1-4; cdr3_nt: TGTGCCAGCAGCCCACGAGATGAGGCGCAAGAAAAACTGTTTTTT; cdr3_aa: CASSPRDEAQEKLFF
d_call: NA; v_call: TRBV27; clone_size: NA; j_call: TRBJ1-5; cdr3_nt: TGTGCCAGCAGCCCCAGACAGGGCAATCAGCCCCAGCATTTT; cdr3_aa: CASSPRQGNQPQHF
d_call: NA; v_call: TRBV6-5; clone_size: NA; j_call: TRBJ2-7; cdr3_nt: TGTGCCAGCAGTTACTCCGGGGGGACAAGGCAGTACTTC; cdr3_aa: CASSYSGGTRQYF
d_call: TRBD1; v_call: TRBV7-8; clone_size: once; j_call: TRBJ2-2; cdr3_nt: TGTGCCAGCAGCTTAGCGTTCGCGACAGGGTTGCGCACCGGGGAGCTGTTTTTT; cdr3_aa: CASSLAFATGLRTGELFF
d_call: NA; v_call: TRBV9; clone_size: NA; j_call: TRBJ2-2; cdr3_nt: TGTGCCAGCAGCTGGCGTTTCGGGGAGCTGTTTTTT; cdr3_aa: CASSWRFGELFF
d_call: NA; v_call: TRBV11-2; clone_size: NA; j_call: TRBJ2-7; cdr3_nt: TGTGCCAGCAGCTTAGATGACGGTGTCTACGAGCAGTACTTC; cdr3_aa: CASSLDDGVYEQYF
d_call: NA; v_call: TRBV4-1; clone_size: NA; j_call: TRBJ2-1; cdr3_nt: TGCGCCAGCAGCCCGGGGAGAAACTACAATGAGCAGTTCTTC; cdr3_aa: CASSPGRNYNEQFF
d_call: NA; v_call: TRBV12-3/TRBV12-4; clone_size: NA; j_call: TRBJ1-5; cdr3_nt: TGTGCCAGCAGTGGACGGGGTAAGCCCCAGCATTTT; cdr3_aa: CASSGRGKPQHF
d_call: TRBD1; v_call: TRBV5-6; clone_size: NA; j_call: TRBJ1-1; cdr3_nt: TGTGCCAGCAGCTGGTGGACAGGGGTAGGGAACACTGAAGCTTTCTTT; cdr3_aa: CASSWWTGVGNTEAFF
d_call: NA; v_call: TRBV19; clone_size: NA; j_call: TRBJ1-2; cdr3_nt: TGTGCCAGTAGTATGGGGGCGGGCGATGGCTACACCTTC; cdr3_aa: CASSMGAGDGYTF
d_call: TRBD1; v_call: TRBV9; clone_size: NA; j_call: TRBJ2-7; cdr3_nt: TGTGCCAGCAGCGTGGGGGACAGGGGCTACGAGCAGTACTTC; cdr3_aa: CASSVGDRGYEQYF
d_call: NA; v_call: TRBV14; clone_size: NA; j_call: TRBJ2-7; cdr3_nt: TGTGCCAGCAGACCTACAGGGTTCTACGAGCAGTACTTC; cdr3_aa: CASRPTGFYEQYF
d_call: NA; v_call: TRBV6-5; clone_size: NA; j_call: TRBJ1-1; cdr3_nt: TGTGCCAGCGGGAGGTATCCCCTAATGAACACTGAAGCTTTCTTT; cdr3_aa: CASGRYPLMNTEAFF
d_call: TRBD2; v_call: TRBV10-3; clone_size: NA; j_call: TRBJ2-7; cdr3_nt: TGTGCCACCGAGGGACTAGCGGGACCCTACGAGCAGTACTTC; cdr3_aa: CATEGLAGPYEQYF
d_call: TRBD1; v_call: TRBV4-3; clone_size: NA; j_call: TRBJ1-4; cdr3_nt: TGCGCCAGCAGCCAAGTTTACGGGACAGGGGTCTTTTTT; cdr3_aa: CASSQVYGTGVFF
d_call: NA; v_call: TRBV11-2; clone_size: NA; j_call: TRBJ2-6; cdr3_nt: TGTGCCAGCAGGACAACAGTTCCTGGGGCCAACGTCCTGACTTTC; cdr3_aa: CASRTTVPGANVLTF
d_call: NA; v_call: TRBV2; clone_size: NA; j_call: TRBJ1-6; cdr3_nt: TGTGCCAGCAGGAGAGGCATAAATAATTCACCCCTCCACTTT; cdr3_aa: CASRRGINNSPLHF
d_call: NA; v_call: TRBV7-9; clone_size: NA; j_call: TRBJ1-2; cdr3_nt: TGTGCCAGCAGCTTAGCAGGTTATGGCTACACCTTC; cdr3_aa: CASSLAGYGYTF
d_call: NA; v_call: TRBV3-1/TRBV3-2; clone_size: NA; j_call: TRBJ2-3; cdr3_nt: TGTGCCAGCAGCCAATCGGGGACCGACATGCAGTATTTT; cdr3_aa: CASSQSGTDMQYF
d_call: TRBD1; v_call: TRBV5-1; clone_size: NA; j_call: TRBJ1-1; cdr3_nt: TGCGCCAGCAGCTTAGGACAGGGTGAAGCTTTCTTT; cdr3_aa: CASSLGQGEAFF
d_call: NA; v_call: TRBV5-5; clone_size: NA; j_call: TRBJ1-1; cdr3_nt: TGTGCCAGCAGCTTCAAACACAGGGTCAACACTGAAGCTTTCTTT; cdr3_aa: CASSFKHRVNTEAFF
d_call: TRBD2; v_call: TRBV6-5; clone_size: NA; j_call: TRBJ2-2; cdr3_nt: TGTGCCAGCGATGGGGGAGTAGCGGGGACCGGGGAGCTGTTTTTT; cdr3_aa: CASDGGVAGTGELFF